The TCR beta chain under discussion was sequenced for a study of CD8 T cells in ankylosing spondylitis. Study conclusions and caveats: Earlier work had already found some motif variants in reactive arthritis synovial fluid and blood. Researchers reportedly found disease-linked clones significantly enriched in matched ankylosing spondylitis synovial fluid.

The CDR3 has 14 amino acids. CDR1 is LGHNA, CDR2 YSLEER, per germline. The V segment lost 4 bases and the J segment 2 bases; nucleotides outside the gene matches: 5. On this clonotype itself: Its antigen is unknown.

Quantitative barcoded 5'-RACE was used to prepare TCR beta libraries. One entry per CDR3 protein results from TCRdb running MiXCR on the 5' RACE reads. The sample shows 150,000 to 200,000 distinct CDR3 sequences, 18% of them seen only once. V gene TRBV4-3 combines with J gene TRBJ2-7, with 7 nucleotides matching TRBD1. The sequence was collected from a male donor aged 10 to 30 with ankylosing spondylitis or in good health (not recorded which). What was sequenced was blood, either unsorted or a sorted T cell fraction (not recorded which). The CDR3, as DNA: TGCGCCAGCAGCCTAGCGACAGGGACCTACGAGCAGTACTTC. This codes for CASSLATGTYEQYF.